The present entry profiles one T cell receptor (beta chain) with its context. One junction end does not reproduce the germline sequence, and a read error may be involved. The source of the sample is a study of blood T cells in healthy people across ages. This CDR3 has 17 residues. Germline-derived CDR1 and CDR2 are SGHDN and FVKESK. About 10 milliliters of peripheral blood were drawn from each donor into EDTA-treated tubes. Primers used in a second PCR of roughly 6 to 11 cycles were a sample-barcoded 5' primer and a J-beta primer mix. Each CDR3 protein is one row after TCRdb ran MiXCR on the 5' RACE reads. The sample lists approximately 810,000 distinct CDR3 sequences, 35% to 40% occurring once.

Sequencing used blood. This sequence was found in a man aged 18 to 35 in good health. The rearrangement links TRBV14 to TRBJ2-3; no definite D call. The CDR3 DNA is TGTGCCAGCAGCCAAGACACCACGCATCTTAGCACAGCTACGCAGTATTTT. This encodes CASSQDTTHLSTATQYF.